This TCR beta chain emerged from a study of TIL therapy for anti-PD-1-resistant metastatic lung cancer. Study as a whole: Most patients had lung adenocarcinoma; a handful of tumors were EGFR-mutant, two ALK-rearranged; half smoked currently or formerly.

Germline V gene data show CDR1 as SGHRS and CDR2 as YFSETQ. The CDR3 is made up of 12 amino acids. V was shortened by 4 bases and J by 5 bases, with 9 bases between the two germline ends. The immunoSEQ assay was v3. Data came from immunoSEQ multiplex PCR; TCRdb stores just in-frame clones and leaves some out. The data contain approximately 50,000 clones, roughly 85% of them singletons. Time point defined: pre-treatment sample, taken before nivolumab and TIL therapy. The sample in question was blood, obtained at baseline. The clonotype comes from a man in his 70s with non-small cell lung cancer. The chain links TRBV5-1 to TRBJ1-1; D is uncertain. This CDR3 reads CASSQRPTEAFF. As DNA, the CDR3 is TGCGCCAGCAGCCAACGACCTACTGAAGCTTTCTTT.